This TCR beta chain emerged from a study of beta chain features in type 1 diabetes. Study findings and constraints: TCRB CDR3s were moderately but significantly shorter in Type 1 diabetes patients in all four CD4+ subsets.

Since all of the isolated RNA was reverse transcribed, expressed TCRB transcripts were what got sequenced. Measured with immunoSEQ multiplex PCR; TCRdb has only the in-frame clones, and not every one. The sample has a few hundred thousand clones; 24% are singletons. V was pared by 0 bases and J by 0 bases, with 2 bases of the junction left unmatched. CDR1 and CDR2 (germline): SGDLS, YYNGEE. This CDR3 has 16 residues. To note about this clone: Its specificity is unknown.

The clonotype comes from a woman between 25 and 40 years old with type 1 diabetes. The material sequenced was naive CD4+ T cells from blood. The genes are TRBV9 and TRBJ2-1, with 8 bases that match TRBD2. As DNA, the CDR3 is TGTGCCAGCAGCGTAGTCGGGACTAGCTCCTACAATGAGCAGTTCTTC. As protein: CASSVVGTSSYNEQFF.